This TCR beta chain is drawn from a study of a mutant IDH1 vaccine in newly diagnosed glioma. On the study more broadly: Former treatment meant radiotherapy, temozolomide, or both; the majority had gotten both. Week 35 was assigned to visit V12, and week 47 was assigned to visit V13.

Indicated time point: week 47, end of study. The vaccine gave 300 ug of a 20-mer mutant IDH1 peptide subcutaneously per dose. Concerning this clone: The target antigen is unknown.

Trimming shortened V by 1 base and J by 4 bases, and 7 bases separated the two germline ends. Looked up from germline, CDR1 is SGHTA and CDR2 is FQGNSA. This CDR3 region has 13 residues. The table came from immunoSEQ multiplex PCR; TCRdb's copy has only in-frame clones and leaves some out. The repertoire holds approximately 22,000 clones, with 82% as singletons. This clonotype was sampled from a man aged 35 to 55 with glioma. Some clones in this sample may be carry-over from other donors' samples. The gene calls are TRBV7-2 and TRBJ2-5, with unresolved D. The input for sequencing was PBMCs, taken from a glioma patient whose treatment included an IDH1 peptide vaccine. Written as DNA, the CDR3 is TGTGCCAGCAGCTTAGGTCTTCTAGAGACCCAGTACTTC. Translating it yields CASSLGLLETQYF.